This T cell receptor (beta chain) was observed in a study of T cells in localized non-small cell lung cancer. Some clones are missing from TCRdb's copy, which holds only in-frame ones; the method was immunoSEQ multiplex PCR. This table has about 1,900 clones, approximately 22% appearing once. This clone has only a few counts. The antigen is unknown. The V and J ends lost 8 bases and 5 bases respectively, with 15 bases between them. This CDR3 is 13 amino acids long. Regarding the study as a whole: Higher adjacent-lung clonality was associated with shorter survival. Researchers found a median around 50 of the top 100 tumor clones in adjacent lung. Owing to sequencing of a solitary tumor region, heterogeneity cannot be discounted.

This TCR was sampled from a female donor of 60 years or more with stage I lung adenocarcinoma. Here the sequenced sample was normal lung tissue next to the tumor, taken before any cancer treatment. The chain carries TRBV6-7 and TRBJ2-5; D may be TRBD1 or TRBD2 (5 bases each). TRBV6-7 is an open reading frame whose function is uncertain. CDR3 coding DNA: TGTGCCAGCGGGGGAGCTGATTGGGAGACCCAGTACTTC. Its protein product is CASGGADWETQYF.